The 8 T cell receptor beta chains below were found in one sample sequenced in a study of regulatory T cells in long-lasting Graves disease. Construction of the TCR beta libraries employed iRepertoire HTBI primers in conjunction with Arm-PCR of CDR3 regions. Each CDR3 protein is one row after TCRdb ran MiXCR on the multiplex PCR reads. The repertoire holds 420,000 or so distinct CDR3 sequences, with about 25% as singletons. Time point defined: persistent/refractory GD, antithyroid drugs over 5 years with positive TRAb. The TCR library used RNA extracted from PBMCs. The specimen comprised peripheral blood mononuclear cells (PBMCs), sampled when the disease was refractory, from a patient treated with antithyroid drugs. Receptors were obtained from a female donor with Graves disease.

The CDR3: CASGPQGVLSGNTIYF. As DNA, the CDR3 is TGTGCCAGCGGCCCACAGGGAGTTCTCTCTGGAAACACCATATATTTT. The chain employs TRBV2 and TRBJ1-3, with TRBD1 as a possible D gene (6 bases). V shed 8 bases and J shed 0 bases, with 17 bases lying between them. The germline V gene has CDR1 SNHLY and CDR2 FYNNEI. The CDR3 extends over 16 amino acids.

In regard to this clonotype: It may be a read error: a sequence one base away is much more abundant. The V call is TRBV12-3 or TRBV12-4, the J call TRBJ2-7; the match to TRBD1 covers 7 bases. CDR3 size: 14 residues. For the CDR3, the DNA is TGTACCAGCAGATCTGACAGGGTCTTGGGGGAGCAGTACTTC. It codes for CTSRSDRVLGEQYF.

Only a few counts were recorded for this clonotype. The chain recombines TRBV5-4 with TRBJ1-2; the D gene is possibly TRBD1 (5 bases). V lost 5 bases and J lost 8, with 22 bases in between. This CDR3 contains 15 residues. Germline V gene sequence: CDR1 SGHNT, CDR2 YYREEE (reference sequence). The CDR3 loop is CASRQNGQGYGGYTF. CDR3 in DNA: TGTGCCAGCAGACAGAACGGGCAGGGATATGGAGGCTACACCTTC.

The rearrangement links TRBV7-3 to TRBJ1-5, with TRBD1 matching 12 bases. Trimming took 2 bases from V and 2 from J; bases not matched to a gene: 4. The germline V gene encodes CDR1 SGHTA and CDR2 FQGTGA. The CDR3 consists of 17 residues. Written as DNA, the CDR3 is TGTGCCAGCAGCTTAGGGACAGGGGGCTTAGGCAATCAGCCCCAGCATTTT. Its translation is CASSLGTGGLGNQPQHF. The full variable domain, its missing parts supplied by reference TRBV7-3 and TRBJ1-5, is GAGVSQTPSNKVTEKGKYVELRCDPISGHTALYWYRQSLGQGPEFLIYFQGTGAADDSGLPNDRFFAVRPEGSVSTLKIQRTERGDSAVYLCASSLGTGGLGNQPQHFGDGTRLSIL.

This sequence joins TRBV7-2 and TRBJ1-1, with D perhaps TRBD1 (6 bases). With 8 bases removed from V and 1 base from J, the gap between germline ends came to 20 bases. CDR1 is SGHTA, CDR2 FQGNSA, per germline. There are 16 residues in the CDR3. CDR3 loop: CASGQESGTKNTEAFF. The CDR3 DNA follows: TGTGCCAGCGGTCAAGAAAGCGGGACAAAGAACACTGAAGCTTTCTTT.

On this clonotype: In this CDR3 the conserved last residue, phenylalanine or tryptophan, is missing, so a read error is likely. The chain joins TRBV2 to TRBJ1-5; D is perhaps TRBD1 (6 bases). CDR1 and CDR2 from the germline V gene are SNHLY and FYNNEI. This CDR3 comprises 15 residues. V gave up 6 bases and J gave up 3 bases, with 15 bases separating them. In nucleotides, the CDR3 is TGTGCCAGCAGAGAACAGGGTGTGGACAATCAGCCCCAGCATCTT. This sequence encodes CASREQGVDNQPQHL.

In the case of this clonotype: This clone may be a read error of a much larger clone one base away. V gene TRBV6-1 combines with J gene TRBJ2-7, with D unclear. Looked up from germline, CDR1 is MNHNS and CDR2 is SASEGT. This CDR3 contains 15 residues. The CDR3 loop reads CACSSLASVTYEQYF. The CDR3 nucleotides are TGTGCCTGCAGCTCTCTGGCGAGCGTTACCTACGAGCAGTACTTC.

The chain uses TRBV28 and TRBJ1-5; TRBD1 agrees at 9 bases. The CDR3 has 17 amino acids. Germline loops: CDR1 MDHEN, CDR2 SYDVKM. Trimming removed 3 bases from V and 0 bases from J; junction bases left unmatched: 6. The CDR3 nucleotides read TGTGCCAGCAGTTTGCCCGGGACAGGGCTTAGCAATCAGCCCCAGCATTTT. Its protein product is CASSLPGTGLSNQPQHF.